This T cell receptor beta chain came from a study of blood T cell repertoires in COVID-19. V lost 5 bases to trimming and J lost 0 bases, with 14 bases between them. This CDR3 is built from 16 residues. CDR1 is LNHDA and CDR2 is SQIVND in the germline V gene (reference sequence). The method was immunoSEQ multiplex PCR; TCRdb's version includes in-frame clones alone and lacks a portion of them. Here the sample spans about 120,000 clones, 85% to 90% being singletons. Source material: peripheral blood. The TCR comes from a man between 60 and 70 years old with acute or convalescent COVID-19. This rearrangement joins TRBV19 to TRBJ1-3; TRBD1 is a possible D gene (5 bases). The CDR3 nucleotides are TGTGCCAGTAGTGCGGACAAGAGGAGCTCTGGAAACACCATATATTTT. Protein: CASSADKRSSGNTIYF. The full variable domain, its missing parts supplied by reference TRBV19 and TRBJ1-3, is DGGITQSPKYLFRKEGQNVTLSCEQNLNHDAMYWYRQDPGQGLRLIYYSQIVNDFQKGDIAEGYSVSREKKESFPLTVTSAQKNPTAFYLCASSADKRSSGNTIYFGEGSWLTVV.